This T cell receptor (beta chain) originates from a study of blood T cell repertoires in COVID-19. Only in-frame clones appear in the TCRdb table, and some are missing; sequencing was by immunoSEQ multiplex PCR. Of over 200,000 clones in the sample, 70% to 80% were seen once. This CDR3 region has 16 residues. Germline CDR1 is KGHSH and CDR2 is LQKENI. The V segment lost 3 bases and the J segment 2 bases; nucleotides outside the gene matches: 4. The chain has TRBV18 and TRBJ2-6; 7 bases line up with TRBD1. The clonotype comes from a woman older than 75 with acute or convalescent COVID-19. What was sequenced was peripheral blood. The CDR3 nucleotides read TGTGCCAGCTCACCCCAACAGGGGACTGGGGCCAACGTCCTGACTTTC. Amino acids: CASSPQQGTGANVLTF.